A selection of T cell receptor beta chains follows, all from one sample in a study of control samples from healthy donors and cancer patients. Assay used: immunoSEQ multiplex PCR; TCRdb lists only in-frame clones, some missing. The data hold around 150,000 clones, with around 86% observed a single time. Sequencing was done on a sample of blood. All receptors come from a man aged 25 to 45 in good health. CDR3s include the opening cysteine and the closing phenylalanine or tryptophan. D genes are given only for firm matches. Clone size, where shown, is once, few, many, or a class for clones that have expanded.

V,D,size,J,CDR3,DNA
TRBV3-1/TRBV3-2,NA,NA,TRBJ2-2,CASSPGTPLPGELFF,TGTGCCAGCAGCCCCGGGACTCCCCTCCCCGGGGAGCTGTTTTTT
TRBV5-4,NA,NA,TRBJ2-7,CASSSTGHSYEQYF,TGTGCCAGCAGCTCGACAGGCCACTCCTACGAGCAGTACTTC
TRBV9,NA,once,TRBJ1-1,CASSVGWGLNTEAFF,TGTGCCAGCAGCGTAGGGTGGGGGCTGAACACTGAAGCTTTCTTT
TRBV9,NA,NA,TRBJ2-1,CASSVLGSGSYNEQFF,TGTGCCAGCAGCGTACTGGGGAGTGGCTCCTACAATGAGCAGTTCTTC
TRBV14,NA,few,TRBJ1-5,CASSQGGLNQPQHF,TGTGCCAGCAGCCAGGGAGGGTTGAATCAGCCCCAGCATTTT
TRBV2,NA,few,TRBJ2-1,CASSGTPIYNEQFF,TGTGCCAGTTCCGGGACACCAATCTACAATGAGCAGTTCTTC
TRBV6-5,TRBD1,NA,TRBJ1-2,CASSPRDRVVGYTF,TGTGCCAGCAGTCCTCGGGACAGGGTTGTTGGCTACACCTTC
TRBV7-2,NA,NA,TRBJ2-5,CASSLGPGTYQETQYF,TGTGCCAGCAGCTTAGGCCCGGGTACGTACCAAGAGACCCAGTACTTC
TRBV9,TRBD1,NA,TRBJ1-1,CASSPTDREAFF,TGTGCCAGCAGCCCGACGGACAGGGAAGCTTTCTTT
TRBV5-1,NA,NA,TRBJ2-1,CASSFLYEQFF,TGCGCCAGCAGCTTCTTATATGAGCAGTTCTTC
TRBV11-2,NA,few,TRBJ2-2,CASSPIVGELFF,TGTGCCAGCAGCCCGATAGTTGGGGAGCTGTTTTTT
TRBV6-5,TRBD2,NA,TRBJ2-2,CASSSGGWTGELFF,TGTGCCAGCAGTTCGGGGGGTTGGACCGGGGAGCTGTTTTTT
TRBV6-4,NA,NA,TRBJ1-1,CASSPQLNTEAFF,TGTGCCAGCAGTCCTCAATTGAACACTGAAGCTTTCTTT
TRBV7-9,NA,NA,TRBJ2-1,CASTLGRNSVNEQFF,TGTGCCAGCACCCTGGGCAGGAATTCGGTAAATGAGCAGTTCTTC
TRBV5-1,NA,once,TRBJ2-5,CASSSAVQGTKTQYF,TGCGCCAGCAGCTCGGCGGTACAGGGCACGAAGACCCAGTACTTC
TRBV30,NA,few,TRBJ1-5,CAWSVGYSNQPQHF,TGTGCCTGGAGTGTGGGGTATAGCAATCAGCCCCAGCATTTT
TRBV3-1/TRBV3-2,TRBD2,NA,TRBJ2-3,CASSPVGGDLRDTQYF,TGTGCCAGCAGCCCCGTCGGGGGGGATCTCAGGGATACGCAGTATTTT
TRBV5-6,TRBD1,NA,TRBJ1-2,CASSARTGYGYTF,TGTGCCAGCAGCGCCAGGACAGGGTATGGCTACACCTTC
TRBV5-1,NA,NA,TRBJ1-2,CASSLGAPAGYTF,TGCGCCAGCAGCTTAGGAGCCCCGGCGGGCTACACCTTC
TRBV18,NA,NA,TRBJ1-4,CASSPNAGQNEKLFF,TGTGCCAGCTCACCTAATGCAGGGCAGAATGAAAAACTGTTTTTT